These T cell receptor beta chains were read from a single sample in a study of cytomegalovirus exposure and HLA in healthy donors. Profiled with immunoSEQ multiplex PCR; TCRdb holds only in-frame clones, not every one. Of approximately 110,000 clones in the sample, less than 80% were seen once. Sequencing used PBMCs. The receptors derive from a middle-aged man in good health and CMV-seronegative. Each CDR3 is given with its conserved first and last residue. A D gene is named only where the DNA matches it firmly. Size is stated for part of the rows, as once, few or many counts, or as a class when the clone is expanded.

J gene	V gene	clone size	D gene	CDR3 DNA	CDR3 protein
TRBJ1-1	TRBV19	NA	NA	TGTGCCAGTAGTATGGGAGTGGAGAACACTGAAGCTTTCTTT	CASSMGVENTEAFF
TRBJ2-6	TRBV19	NA	NA	TGTGCCAGTAGTCTGGGAGCCGGGGCCAACGTCCTGACTTTC	CASSLGAGANVLTF
TRBJ1-1	TRBV9	NA	NA	TGTGCCAGCAGCGTAGCAGGGAACACTGAAGCTTTCTTT	CASSVAGNTEAFF
TRBJ2-1	TRBV6-5	NA	NA	TGTGCCAGCAGTCCGACAGAGAGCTCCTACAATGAGCAGTTCTTC	CASSPTESSYNEQFF
TRBJ1-1	TRBV5-1	NA	NA	NA	CASSRRVGQGASTFF
TRBJ1-2	TRBV2	few	TRBD1	TGTGCCAGCAGTATAAGGCGGACAGGTGCTGGCTATGGCTACACCTTC	CASSIRRTGAGYGYTF
TRBJ1-4	TRBV2	NA	NA	TGTGCCAGCACCTGGGGGGGCCGAATTAATGAAAAACTGTTTTTT	CASTWGGRINEKLFF
TRBJ1-2	TRBV5-4	NA	NA	TGTGCCAGCAGCTTGTACCCTGGAGGCTATGGCTACACCTTC	CASSLYPGGYGYTF
TRBJ1-5	TRBV19	NA	TRBD1	TGTGCCAGTATCGACAGGGAGAATCAGCCCCAGCATTTT	CASIDRENQPQHF
TRBJ1-6	TRBV6-1	NA	TRBD1	TGTGCCAGCAGCCGGGACAGGGGTGATTCACCCCTCCACTTT	CASSRDRGDSPLHF
TRBJ1-1	TRBV6-5	NA	NA	TGTGCCAGCAGCACCTCCGGGGAGTGGAGGACTGAAGCTTTCTTT	CASSTSGEWRTEAFF
TRBJ2-1	TRBV5-4	NA	TRBD2	TGTGCCAGCAGCCCTGGCGGGGGGCGAGTTAACTACAATGAGCAGTTCTTC	CASSPGGGRVNYNEQFF
TRBJ2-1	TRBV14	NA	NA	TGTGCCAGCAGCCCGATCCGACAGGTAGCGTTCTTC	CASSPIRQVAFF
TRBJ2-2	TRBV7-9	NA	TRBD2	TGTGCCAGCAGCCGGACTAGCGGGGGGGTGAACACCGGGGAGCTGTTTTTT	CASSRTSGGVNTGELFF
TRBJ2-3	TRBV9	NA	NA	TGTGCCAGCAGCGTAAACGGGGGTTCAGATACGCAGTATTTT	CASSVNGGSDTQYF
TRBJ2-1	TRBV28	once	NA	TGTGCCAGCAGTCTCGTTTACAATGAGCAGTTCTTC	CASSLVYNEQFF
TRBJ2-5	TRBV4-1	NA	TRBD2	TGCGCCAGCAGCCACGAACCCGGGAGGGGGACCCAGTACTTC	CASSHEPGRGTQYF
TRBJ1-5	TRBV19	NA	NA	TGTGCCAGTAGCCGCGGACACCTAGATCAGCCCCAGCATTTT	CASSRGHLDQPQHF
TRBJ2-5	TRBV2	NA	TRBD2	TGTGCCAGCAGTCCCGGGACTAGCGGGGGGGAGACCCAGTACTTC	CASSPGTSGGETQYF
TRBJ1-1	TRBV19	NA	NA	TGTGCCAGTAGTCCATCCCCGTCAGCTGAAGCTTTCTTT	CASSPSPSAEAFF
TRBJ1-2	TRBV7-4	NA	NA	TGTGCCAGCAGCTTGGCGGGGTCCATCGGGCATCGCTGGTTTCCACCTTTGGCGGGGGGCTACACCTTC	CASSLAGSIGHRWFPPLAGGYTF
TRBJ2-5	TRBV5-1	NA	TRBD2	TGCGCCAGCAGCTTGGGGCTAGCGGGGGAAGAGACCCAGTACTTC	CASSLGLAGEETQYF
TRBJ1-1	TRBV21-1	NA	NA	TGTGCCAGCAGCAAAGCCCAGGACACTGAAGCTTTCTTT	CASSKAQDTEAFF
TRBJ1-5	TRBV6-1	NA	TRBD1	TGTGCCAGCACCCCGGGACAGGGGAACAATCAGCCCCAGCATTTT	CASTPGQGNNQPQHF
TRBJ1-5	TRBV7-9	once	TRBD1	TGTTCCAGCAGCCCCAACAGGGGCGATGGGGAGCCCCAGCATTTT	CSSSPNRGDGEPQHF
TRBJ1-6	TRBV7-2	NA	NA	TGTGCCAGCAGCTACGCTCATGCAGGGCCCTATAATTCACCCCTCCACTTT	CASSYAHAGPYNSPLHF
TRBJ1-2	TRBV4-2	NA	TRBD1	TGTGCCAGCAGCCAAGAATCCCCCCGGGACAGCTTGTCCTATGGCTACACCTTC	CASSQESPRDSLSYGYTF
TRBJ2-2	TRBV28	few	NA	TGTGCCAGCAGCCTCAACACCGGGGAGCTGTTTTTT	CASSLNTGELFF
TRBJ2-3	TRBV4-1	NA	TRBD2	TGCGCCAGCAGCCTCAATATACTAGCGGGGGTTGACACAGATACGCAGTATTTT	CASSLNILAGVDTDTQYF
TRBJ2-5	TRBV21-1	NA	NA	TGTGCCAGCAGCGCTGGCGGGGGGACACCCCCTTCTCGGGTAGAGACCCAGTACTTC	CASSAGGGTPPSRVETQYF
TRBJ2-2	TRBV7-7	NA	TRBD2	TGTGCCAGCAGCTCAATCCCCTCGGGGGGATTGACCGGGGAGCTGTTTTTT	CASSSIPSGGLTGELFF
TRBJ1-2	TRBV4-1	NA	NA	TGCGCCAGCAGCCAACTTTACGCGGCCCTCGCTGGCTACACCTTC	CASSQLYAALAGYTF
TRBJ1-2	TRBV19	NA	NA	TGTGCCAGTAGTCCAGACAGAGTTATTGCCGACACCTTC	CASSPDRVIADTF